The rows below give T cell receptor beta chains drawn from one sample of a study of T cells in Graves' hyperthyroidism and ophthalmopathy. From the multiplex PCR reads, TCRdb called clonotypes with MiXCR, one entry per CDR3 protein. The data show hundreds of thousands of distinct CDR3 sequences, with 15% to 18% seen just once and roughly 14% held by the top ten. The sequencing input was blood. Every receptor here comes from a woman younger than 30 with Graves' hyperthyroidism. The CDR3 runs from the conserved cysteine through the conserved F or W. The D gene is left open where the match is weak. Only some rows state a clone size, as once, few, many or a class for expanded clones.

v_call: TRBV6-2/TRBV6-3
clone_size: many
j_call: TRBJ2-1
d_call: NA
cdr3_nt: TGTGCCAGCAGTTACTCGTGGTTGGATGAGCAGTTCTTC
cdr3_aa: CASSYSWLDEQFF

v_call: TRBV27
clone_size: many
j_call: TRBJ2-1
d_call: TRBD2
cdr3_nt: TGTGCCAGCCAAAAAATGGGACTAGCGGGAGTCCGTGAGCAGTTCTTC
cdr3_aa: CASQKMGLAGVREQFF

v_call: TRBV11-1
clone_size: many
j_call: TRBJ2-2
d_call: TRBD2
cdr3_nt: TGTGCCAGCAGCTTGCGCCTGACTAGCGCGAACACCGGGGAGCTGTTTTTT
cdr3_aa: CASSLRLTSANTGELFF

v_call: TRBV20-1
clone_size: few
j_call: TRBJ1-5
d_call: NA
cdr3_nt: TGCAGTGCTAGTCGGGCAGGGGGCAATCAGCCCCAGCATTTT
cdr3_aa: CSASRAGGNQPQHF

v_call: TRBV6-1
clone_size: many
j_call: TRBJ2-1
d_call: NA
cdr3_nt: TGTGCCAGCAGTCCCGATCTGAGCTCCTACAATGAGCAGTTCTTC
cdr3_aa: CASSPDLSSYNEQFF

v_call: TRBV20-1
clone_size: NA
j_call: TRBJ1-1
d_call: NA
cdr3_nt: TGCAGTGGGGGAAACACTGAAGCTTTCTTT
cdr3_aa: CSGGNTEAFF

v_call: TRBV28
clone_size: many
j_call: TRBJ2-1
d_call: TRBD2
cdr3_nt: TGTGCCAGCAGTTCCGGGACTAGCATTCTCAGGGGGCAGTTCTTC
cdr3_aa: CASSSGTSILRGQFF

v_call: TRBV6-1
clone_size: NA
j_call: TRBJ1-2
d_call: NA
cdr3_nt: TGTGCCAGCAGCCGACAGGAAAACTATGGCTACACCTTC
cdr3_aa: CASSRQENYGYTF

v_call: TRBV19
clone_size: once
j_call: TRBJ2-5
d_call: NA
cdr3_nt: TGTGCCAGTAGTATAGCAAAAGGCATCCTCCAGGAGGAGACCCAGTACTTC
cdr3_aa: CASSIAKGILQEETQYF

v_call: TRBV28
clone_size: many
j_call: TRBJ2-7
d_call: NA
cdr3_nt: TGTGCCAGCCGGGACTCGATATCCTACGAGCAGTACTTC
cdr3_aa: CASRDSISYEQYF

v_call: TRBV11-2
clone_size: NA
j_call: TRBJ1-6
d_call: NA
cdr3_nt: TGTGCCAGCAGCTTCCAAGACGGTTACTATAATTCACCCCTCCACTTT
cdr3_aa: CASSFQDGYYNSPLHF

v_call: TRBV7-3
clone_size: few
j_call: TRBJ2-1
d_call: TRBD2
cdr3_nt: TGTGCCAGCAGTAAGTTAGCGGGGGGGCTGAAGTTCTTC
cdr3_aa: CASSKLAGGLKFF

v_call: TRBV11-2
clone_size: NA
j_call: TRBJ2-1
d_call: NA
cdr3_nt: TGTGCCAGCAGTCCGCCTACAGGCTGGACTCCCAAGGTCTTC
cdr3_aa: CASSPPTGWTPKVF

v_call: TRBV7-2
clone_size: few
j_call: TRBJ2-1
d_call: NA
cdr3_nt: TGTGCCAGCAGCTTAACTAGACCCAATGAGCAGTTCTTC
cdr3_aa: CASSLTRPNEQFF

v_call: TRBV7-3
clone_size: many
j_call: TRBJ2-1
d_call: NA
cdr3_nt: TGTGCCAGCAGCTTAGATGGGGTACGGGAGGAGCAGTTCTTC
cdr3_aa: CASSLDGVREEQFF

v_call: TRBV29-1
clone_size: many
j_call: TRBJ2-2
d_call: TRBD1
cdr3_nt: TGCAGCGTTAGAAGGGGGCGCCGGATGTCCGGGGAGCTGTTTTTT
cdr3_aa: CSVRRGRRMSGELFF

v_call: TRBV28
clone_size: many
j_call: TRBJ2-1
d_call: NA
cdr3_nt: TGTGCCAGCAGCGCTAACCAGGGAATCTACAATGAGCAGTTCTTC
cdr3_aa: CASSANQGIYNEQFF

v_call: TRBV6-5
clone_size: NA
j_call: TRBJ2-2
d_call: TRBD1
cdr3_nt: TGTGCCAGCAGTTACCAGTTATACGGACAGGTCATGACCGGGGAGCTGTTTTTT
cdr3_aa: CASSYQLYGQVMTGELFF

v_call: TRBV12-3/TRBV12-4
clone_size: NA
j_call: TRBJ2-2
d_call: TRBD1
cdr3_nt: TGTGCCAGCACCTGGACAGGGGGAGGGACCGGGGAGCTGTTTTTT
cdr3_aa: CASTWTGGGTGELFF

v_call: TRBV18
clone_size: NA
j_call: TRBJ2-5
d_call: NA
cdr3_nt: TGTGCCAGCTCACCGAACACAGGGGAGGGCCAAGAGACCCAGTACTTC
cdr3_aa: CASSPNTGEGQETQYF

v_call: TRBV5-8
clone_size: many
j_call: TRBJ1-4
d_call: TRBD1
cdr3_nt: TGTGCCAGCAGCAGGGGACAGGGTGTTGAAAAACTGTTTTTT
cdr3_aa: CASSRGQGVEKLFF

v_call: TRBV7-9
clone_size: many
j_call: TRBJ2-7
d_call: NA
cdr3_nt: TGTGCCAGCAGCTTAGGAGCGGTCCTTGAGGAGCAGTACTTC
cdr3_aa: CASSLGAVLEEQYF

v_call: TRBV5-6
clone_size: few
j_call: TRBJ1-2
d_call: TRBD1
cdr3_nt: TGTGCCAGCAGCGCGACAGGGGTTGAGGACTACACCTTC
cdr3_aa: CASSATGVEDYTF

v_call: TRBV7-8
clone_size: few
j_call: TRBJ2-5
d_call: NA
cdr3_nt: TGTGCCAGCAGCTTAGGCGGAGGGTGTAACTTC
cdr3_aa: CASSLGGGCNF

v_call: TRBV7-2
clone_size: few
j_call: TRBJ2-5
d_call: TRBD2
cdr3_nt: TGTGCCAGCAGCCCACGGGTAGCGGGGCTTCTGTACTTC
cdr3_aa: CASSPRVAGLLYF

v_call: TRBV6-1
clone_size: NA
j_call: TRBJ2-7
d_call: NA
cdr3_nt: TGTGCCAGCAGTCTGCCGCGGGGGCATGAGCAGTACTTC
cdr3_aa: CASSLPRGHEQYF

v_call: TRBV28
clone_size: few
j_call: TRBJ2-2
d_call: NA
cdr3_nt: TGTGCCAGCAGTTTATGGGGAAAGCTGGGCACCGGGGAGCTGTTTTTT
cdr3_aa: CASSLWGKLGTGELFF

v_call: TRBV7-2
clone_size: many
j_call: TRBJ2-2
d_call: TRBD2
cdr3_nt: TGTGCCAGCAGCCCTCCGAGAGTAGCGGGGAACACCGGGGAGCTGTTTTTT
cdr3_aa: CASSPPRVAGNTGELFF

v_call: TRBV7-9
clone_size: NA
j_call: TRBJ2-2
d_call: TRBD2
cdr3_nt: TGTGCCAGCAGCCCTGGACGGGGGGACACCGGGGAGCTGTTTTTT
cdr3_aa: CASSPGRGDTGELFF